This TCR beta chain came from a study of blood T cell repertoires in COVID-19. Across the study: The United States, Italy and Spain were the sources of the acute and convalescent COVID-19 samples. From T cells, B-cell-depleted T cells, or PBMCs came the material, which was cDNA or gDNA.

TCRdb's copy holds only in-frame clones and misses some; the assay was immunoSEQ multiplex PCR. The repertoire holds 250,000 to 350,000 clones, with 88% as singletons. While infection was still active, Seattle patients were enrolled and then followed longitudinally. The CDR3 has 15 amino acids. Trimming took off 7 bases at V and 4 bases at J, with 17 bases between the two ends. Germline-derived CDR1 and CDR2 are SNHLY and FYNNEI. The chain joins TRBV2 to TRBJ1-5; D possibly corresponds to TRBD1 (5 bases). Sequenced sample: peripheral blood. The sequence was collected from a woman aged 30 to 39 with COVID-19, enrolled during active disease. The CDR3 DNA is TGTGCCAGCATGTCAGGGAGGGGTCGAAATCAGCCCCAGCATTTT. Encoded protein: CASMSGRGRNQPQHF.